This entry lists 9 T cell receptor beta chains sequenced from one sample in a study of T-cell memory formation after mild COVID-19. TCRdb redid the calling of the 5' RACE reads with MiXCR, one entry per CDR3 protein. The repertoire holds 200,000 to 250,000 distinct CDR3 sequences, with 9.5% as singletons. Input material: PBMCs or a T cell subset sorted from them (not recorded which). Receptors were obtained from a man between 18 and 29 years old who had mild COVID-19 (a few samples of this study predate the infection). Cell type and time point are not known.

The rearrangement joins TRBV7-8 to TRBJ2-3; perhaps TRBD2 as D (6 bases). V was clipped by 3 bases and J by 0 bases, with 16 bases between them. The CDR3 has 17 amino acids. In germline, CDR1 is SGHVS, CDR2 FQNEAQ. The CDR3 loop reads CASSLRDLLASTDTQYF. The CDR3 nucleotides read TGTGCCAGCAGCTTGCGGGACCTACTAGCCAGCACAGATACGCAGTATTTT.

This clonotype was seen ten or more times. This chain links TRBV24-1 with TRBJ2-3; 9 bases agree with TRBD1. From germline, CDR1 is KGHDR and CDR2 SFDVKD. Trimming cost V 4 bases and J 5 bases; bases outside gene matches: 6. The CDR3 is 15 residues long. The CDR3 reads CATSDRGQGKDTQYF. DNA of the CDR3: TGTGCCACCAGTGACAGAGGACAGGGGAAAGATACGCAGTATTTT.

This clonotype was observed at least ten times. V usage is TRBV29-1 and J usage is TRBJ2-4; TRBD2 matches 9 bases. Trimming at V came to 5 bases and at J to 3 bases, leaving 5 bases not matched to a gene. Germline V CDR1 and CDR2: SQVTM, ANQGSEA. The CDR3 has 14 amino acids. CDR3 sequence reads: CSVPAGGHKNIQYF. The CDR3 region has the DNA TGCAGCGTTCCCGCGGGGGGGCACAAAAACATTCAGTACTTC.

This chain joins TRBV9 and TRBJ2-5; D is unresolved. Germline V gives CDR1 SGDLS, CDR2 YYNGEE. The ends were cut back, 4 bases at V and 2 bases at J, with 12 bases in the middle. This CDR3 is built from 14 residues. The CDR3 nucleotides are TGTGCCAGCAGCCCCCCCTGGGCACAAGAGACCCAGTACTTC. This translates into CASSPPWAQETQYF.

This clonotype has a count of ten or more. The CDR3 region is CASSLVAGANQETQYF. CDR3 DNA sequence: TGTGCCAGCAGCCTTGTGGCAGGGGCAAACCAAGAGACCCAGTACTTC. This chain connects TRBV7-8 to TRBJ2-5; weak D call: TRBD1 (6 bases). The CDR3 has 16 residues. Trimming cost V 5 bases and J 0 bases, with 16 bases left between them. Per germline, CDR1 SGHVS and CDR2 FQNEAQ.

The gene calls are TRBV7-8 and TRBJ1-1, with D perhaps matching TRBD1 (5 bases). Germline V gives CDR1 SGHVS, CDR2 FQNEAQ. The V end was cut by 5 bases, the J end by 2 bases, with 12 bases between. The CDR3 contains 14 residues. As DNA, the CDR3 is TGTGCCAGCAGCGGACTGGGGACTAACACTGAAGCTTTCTTT. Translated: CASSGLGTNTEAFF.

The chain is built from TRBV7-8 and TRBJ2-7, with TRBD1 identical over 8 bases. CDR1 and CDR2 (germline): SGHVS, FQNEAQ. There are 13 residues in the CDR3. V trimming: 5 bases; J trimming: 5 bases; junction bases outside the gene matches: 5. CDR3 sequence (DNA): TGTGCCAGCAGCCAGGGGGCAGGGAACGAGCAGTACTTC. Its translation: CASSQGAGNEQYF.

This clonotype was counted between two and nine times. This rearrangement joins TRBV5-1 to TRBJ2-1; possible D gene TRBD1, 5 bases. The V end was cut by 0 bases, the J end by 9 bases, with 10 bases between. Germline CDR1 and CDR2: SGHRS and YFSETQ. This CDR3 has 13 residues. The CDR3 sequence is CASSLAQGGEQFF. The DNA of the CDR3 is TGCGCCAGCAGCTTGGCCCAGGGCGGTGAGCAGTTCTTC.

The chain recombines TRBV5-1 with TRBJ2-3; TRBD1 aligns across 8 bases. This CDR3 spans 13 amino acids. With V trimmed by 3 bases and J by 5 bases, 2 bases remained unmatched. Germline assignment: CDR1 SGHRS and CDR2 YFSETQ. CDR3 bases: TGCGCCAGCAGCTACGGACAGGGAGATACGCAGTATTTT. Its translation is CASSYGQGDTQYF.